The TCR beta chain described here comes from a study of T cell responses to AZD1222 COVID-19 vaccine. Between the trimmed V and J ends, which lost 3 bases and 5 bases, there was a span of 14 bases. Per the germline V gene, CDR1 is SGHNT and CDR2 is YYREEE (reference sequence). The CDR3 has 14 residues. Libraries were prepared by immunoSEQ multiplex PCR; TCRdb keeps only in-frame clonotypes and omits some of them. This table holds about 97,000 clones, around nine tenths found once. This TCR was recovered from an adult in good health. The material sequenced was peripheral blood, taken on day 0 of AZD1222 vaccination. The chain uses TRBV5-4 and TRBJ1-2; no reliable D call. In DNA, the CDR3 is TGTGCCAGCAGCTCAGGCGGGTTCCCTTATGGCTACACCTTC. This gives the protein CASSSGGFPYGYTF.